This T cell receptor beta chain was captured by sequencing in a study of cytomegalovirus exposure and HLA in healthy donors. The V end was cut by 0 bases, the J end by 1 base, with 10 bases between. Per germline, CDR1 SGHRS and CDR2 YFSETQ. This CDR3 spans 15 amino acids. PCR involved 60 Vbeta and 13 Jbeta primers. Repertoires were generated with immunoSEQ multiplex PCR, while TCRdb's copy carries only in-frame clones and drops some. The table lists under 200,000 clones, 65% to 80% of them singletons. The sample was PBMCs. This TCR was recovered from a woman in her thirties or forties in good health and CMV-seropositive. The chain joins TRBV5-1 to TRBJ1-1; D gene unclear. The CDR3 DNA is TGCGCCAGCAGCTTGGTGTTCGGCGGGAACACTGAAGCTTTCTTT. Translated, it gives CASSLVFGGNTEAFF.